This TCR beta chain was recovered during a study of T cell changes during pregnancy in multiple sclerosis. The method was immunoSEQ multiplex PCR; TCRdb's version includes in-frame clones alone and lacks a portion of them. The sample lists about 40,000 clones, about 92% occurring once. In germline, CDR1 is SGHDT, CDR2 YYEEEE. CDR3 length equals 14 residues. Trimming took 4 bases from V and 4 from J, leaving 14 bases between them. In its sample, this clone was seen once. The source was CD8+ T cells from peripheral blood mononuclear cells, collected in the third trimester of pregnancy. This chain joins TRBV5-6 and TRBJ1-2; no clear D gene. This receptor was obtained from a female donor with multiple sclerosis, enrolled in a pregnancy study. In DNA, the CDR3 is TGTGCCAGCAGCCCGGGGTCCGGCGGCTATGGCTACACCTTC. This gives the protein CASSPGSGGYGYTF.